This entry features one T cell receptor (beta chain) sequence. Antigen specificity is unknown. Library preparation (for TCRbeta) was performed with unique molecular identifiers. A single record per CDR3 protein comes from TCRdb applying MiXCR to the PCR reads. Of around 76,000 distinct CDR3 sequences in the sample, roughly 20% were seen once. This specimen comes from a study of T-cell reconstitution after alpha-beta-depleted transplantation in children. Study-level results: Reportedly, roughly two months post-transplant, alpha-beta T cells arose from several hundred expanded graft clones. T-cell counts and diversity at one year following transplant were attributed mainly to newly produced T cells.

CDR3 length: 15 residues. Trimming pared 1 base from V and 0 bases from J, leaving 11 bases between. Germline V gene sequence: CDR1 SGHKS, CDR2 YYEKEE (reference sequence). Material: PBMCs, mostly from graft donor cells, obtained 360 days after TCRalphabeta/CD19-depleted stem cell transplant. This clonotype originated in a male patient under 10 years old who had a stem cell transplant for acute lymphoblastic leukemia, so the T cells may come from the graft donor. J is TRBJ2-7 and V is TRBV5-5; TRBD2 might be the D (5 bases). This CDR3 reads CASSLLFRGSYEQYF. The CDR3 DNA reads as TGTGCCAGCAGCTTGCTCTTTCGGGGCTCCTACGAGCAGTACTTC.